This TCR beta chain appears in the sequencing data of a study of cytomegalovirus exposure and HLA in healthy donors. Study findings and constraints: The investigators catalogued 150 to 200 TCR beta chains as cytomegalovirus-associated.

PCR employed 60 Vbeta and 13 Jbeta primers. Using immunoSEQ multiplex PCR, the repertoire was profiled, and TCRdb retains in-frame clones only, with some absent. Found here are 100,000 or so clones, over 60% of them singletons; the top ten hold around 8.8%. The germline gives CDR1 PRHDT, CDR2 FYEKMQ (reference sequence). The CDR3 runs 16 residues. With respect to this clone: Its specificity is unknown. The germline gene is not matched at one end of the junction; a read error may be the cause.

The rearrangement uses TRBV13 and TRBJ2-6; tentative D call: TRBD1 (7 bases). The TCR comes from a man aged 40-49 years in good health and CMV-seropositive. The sequenced material came from PBMCs. CDR3 region: CASSLKQGTGANGLTF. DNA of the CDR3: TGTGCCAGCAGCTTGAAACAGGGGACTGGGGCCAACGGCCTGACTTTC.